A single TCR beta chain is shown here with its context. The sample originates from a study of PD-1 blockade in classical Hodgkin lymphoma. Each of the patients experienced relapse following autologous stem cell transplantation, and their brentuximab vedotin exposure differed. Magnetic depletion of non-target cells from thawed PBMCs yielded purified CD8+ T cells. When best responses were assessed, they were complete response, partial response or progressive disease. Germline V gives CDR1 MNHEY, CDR2 SVGAGI. Trimming left V 0 bases short and J 6 bases short, with 11 bases between. The CDR3 spans 14 residues. Measured with immunoSEQ multiplex PCR; TCRdb has only the in-frame clones, and not every one. Of about 27,000 clones in the sample, around 88% are singletons; the top ten hold roughly 6.8%.

V and J are TRBV6-5 and TRBJ1-2; D gene unclear. The starting material was CD8+ T cells from blood, obtained at baseline. This TCR was sampled from a human donor with classical Hodgkin lymphoma. The DNA for the CDR3 is TGTGCCAGCAGTTACTCAGGGTTTGGGAATGGCTACACCTTC. Translation gives CASSYSGFGNGYTF.